This TCR beta chain was sequenced for a study of shared clonotypes between healthy human individuals. Repertoires were generated with immunoSEQ multiplex PCR, while TCRdb's copy carries only in-frame clones and drops some. The sample gives some 530,000 clones, more than 75% of which show up once; around 13% is in the top ten. J gave up 3 bases and V 0 bases, and 8 bases lay outside the gene matches. CDR3 length: 16 residues. Germline V CDR1 and CDR2: SGHKS, YYEKEE (reference sequence). The V and J genes are TRBV5-5 and TRBJ2-7, with 8 bases matching TRBD2. The sequence was obtained from a woman aged 35 to 49 in good health. Some clones in this sample may be carry-over from other donors' samples. The sample comprised PBMCs. DNA of the CDR3: TGTGCCAGCAGCTTGGGGGTGATGGCGGGAGGCTACGAGCAGTACTTC. As protein: CASSLGVMAGGYEQYF.